These 24 T cell receptor beta chains share one sample of origin, sequenced in a study of T cell responses to AZD1222 COVID-19 vaccine. Clones were read by immunoSEQ multiplex PCR, and TCRdb kept only the in-frame ones, dropping some. The table includes about 130,000 clones, about 90% detected once. This specimen consisted of peripheral blood, obtained on day 0 of AZD1222 vaccination. The receptors here all came from an adult in good health.

V is TRBV6-6 and J is TRBJ1-5, with a tentative D call TRBD1 (6 bases). This CDR3 region has 14 residues. Deletions cut 5 bases from V and 7 bases from J, with 15 bases between. Looked up from germline, CDR1 is MNHNY and CDR2 is SVGAGI (reference sequence). CDR3 sequence reads: CASSRTGQEQPQHF. The CDR3 bases are TGTGCCAGCAGTAGGACGGGACAAGAACAGCCCCAGCATTTT.

The V gene is TRBV7-9, the J gene TRBJ2-7; 7 bases fit TRBD1. The V segment lost 6 bases and the J segment 5 bases; nucleotides outside the gene matches: 4. Germline values: CDR1 SEHNR, CDR2 FQNEAQ (reference sequence). The CDR3 has 12 residues. This CDR3 is CASSLGQDEQYF. CDR3 in DNA: TGTGCCAGCAGTCTCGGACAGGACGAGCAGTACTTC.

The chain has TRBV29-1 and TRBJ2-1; TRBD1 aligns across 7 bases. Germline-derived CDR1 and CDR2 are SQVTM and ANQGSEA. J lost 4 bases, V lost 7 bases, and 4 bases had no gene match. This CDR3 region has 12 residues. In DNA form, the CDR3 reads TGCAGCGCGGGACAGTTGTACAATGAGCAGTTCTTC. It specifies CSAGQLYNEQFF.

This clone was recorded once. CDR3 in amino acids: CASSYFPIATNEKLFF. CDR3 bases: TGTGCCAGCAGTTACTTCCCCATAGCAACTAATGAAAAACTGTTTTTT. The V and J genes are TRBV6-6 and TRBJ1-4; the D is unclear. V shed 1 base and J shed 0 bases, with 9 bases lying between them. The CDR3 has 16 residues. The germline V gene encodes CDR1 MNHNY and CDR2 SVGAGI (reference sequence).

The chain uses TRBV19 and TRBJ2-5; a weak D match, TRBD2 (6 bases). Germline CDR1 reads LNHDA; CDR2 reads SQIVND (reference sequence). This CDR3 is built from 13 residues. V was shortened by 6 bases and J by 3 bases, with 11 bases between the two germline ends. Here the CDR3 DNA reads TGTGCCAGTAGGGCTAGCGATAAAGAGACCCAGTACTTC. As protein: CASRASDKETQYF.

This chain joins TRBV30 and TRBJ2-6, with D perhaps matching TRBD1 (5 bases). The germline V gene encodes CDR1 GTSNPN and CDR2 SVGIG (reference sequence). The CDR3 totals 16 residues. Trimming shortened V by 4 bases and J by 0 bases, and 13 bases separated the two germline ends. The CDR3 sequence is CAWIQGAISGANVLTF. CDR3 coding DNA: TGTGCCTGGATCCAAGGGGCCATCTCTGGGGCCAACGTCCTGACTTTC.

J is TRBJ1-3 and V is TRBV14; D is unresolved. This CDR3 is built from 15 residues. Trimming removed 1 base at V and 0 bases at J, with 7 bases between. Germline V lookup: CDR1 SGHDN, CDR2 FVKESK. The CDR3, as DNA: TGTGCCAGCAGCCAAGTTGTGGACTCTGGAAACACCATATATTTT. Protein product: CASSQVVDSGNTIYF.

The V call is TRBV28, the J call TRBJ1-2; D perhaps matches TRBD1 (5 bases). Germline CDR1 MDHEN, CDR2 SYDVKM. V lost 4 bases and J lost 3, with 15 bases in between. The CDR3 is made up of 15 amino acids. Here the CDR3 reads CASSSRAKGYYGYTF. DNA of the CDR3: TGTGCCAGCAGTTCCAGGGCCAAGGGGTACTATGGCTACACCTTC.

The genes are TRBV27 and TRBJ2-2; the D call may be TRBD1 or TRBD2 (5 bases each). This CDR3 comprises 16 residues. Germline loops: CDR1 MNHEY, CDR2 SMNVEV (reference sequence). Between the trimmed V and J ends, which lost 8 bases and 0 bases, there was a span of 16 bases. In DNA form, the CDR3 reads TGTGCCAGCGGTCCCCGGGACCCCGCGAACACCGGGGAGCTGTTTTTT. Amino acids: CASGPRDPANTGELFF.

The V and J genes are TRBV30 and TRBJ2-7, with D unresolved. The germline V and J ends were trimmed by 6 bases and 5 bases, with 2 bases remaining between them. This CDR3 spans 8 amino acids. CDR1 GTSNPN and CDR2 SVGIG come from the germline V gene (reference sequence). The chain's CDR3 is CACNEQYF. Here the CDR3 DNA reads TGTGCCTGCAACGAGCAGTACTTC.

For the CDR3, the DNA is TGTGCCAGCAGCTCCTCCTCCACGAACACCGGGGAGCTGTTTTTT. It is translated as CASSSSSTNTGELFF. V usage is TRBV7-6 and J usage is TRBJ2-2; D remains ambiguous. This CDR3 is 15 amino acids long. Germline V gives CDR1 SGHVS, CDR2 FNYEAQ. The ends were cut back, 4 bases at V and 0 bases at J, with 9 bases in the middle.

This clone occurred once. This chain links TRBV11-2 with TRBJ2-5; D is perhaps TRBD1 (6 bases). Germline-derived CDR1 and CDR2 are SGHAT and FQNNGV. The CDR3 is made up of 12 amino acids. The germline V and J ends were trimmed by 1 base and 9 bases, with 9 bases remaining between them. In DNA, the CDR3 is TGTGCCAGCAGCTTAGCAGCAGGGGCCCAGTACTTC. Translated: CASSLAAGAQYF.

In this sample, this clone turned up once. The chain carries TRBV19 and TRBJ2-4; 8 nucleotides line up with TRBD1. The CDR3 contains 19 residues. V gave up 0 bases and J gave up 0 bases; unmatched junction bases: 10. Germline CDR1 reads LNHDA; CDR2 reads SQIVND (reference sequence). The CDR3 sequence: CASSIDQGARTSAKNIQYF. For the CDR3, the DNA is TGTGCCAGTAGTATAGATCAGGGGGCCAGGACCTCAGCCAAAAACATTCAGTACTTC. Combining the CDR3 with reference TRBV19 and TRBJ2-4 gives the whole variable domain DGGITQSPKYLFRKEGQNVTLSCEQNLNHDAMYWYRQDPGQGLRLIYYSQIVNDFQKGDIAEGYSVSREKKESFPLTVTSAQKNPTAFYLCASSIDQGARTSAKNIQYFGAGTRLSVL.

This clone was observed once. The V call is TRBV27, the J call TRBJ2-7, with 9 bases identical to TRBD1. V dropped 9 bases and J dropped 4; count of bases not matched to a gene: 19. The germline V gene encodes CDR1 MNHEY and CDR2 SMNVEV (reference sequence). The CDR3 has 17 amino acids. As DNA, the CDR3 is TGTGCCAGTCCGGGACAGGGTTTAAAGTTATTGTTTTACGAGCAGTACTTC. It yields the protein CASPGQGLKLLFYEQYF.

The chain uses TRBV7-3 and TRBJ2-3, with D unresolved. V was pared by 1 base and J by 0 bases, with 17 bases between. The length of the CDR3 is 18 residues. Germline V gives CDR1 SGHTA, CDR2 FQGTGA. CDR3 nucleotide sequence: TGTGCCAGCAGCTTAAAAGGACCTAGGGCCCCTAGCACAGATACGCAGTATTTT. Its protein is CASSLKGPRAPSTDTQYF.

The V and J genes are TRBV6-6 and TRBJ1-1, with D uncertain. Per germline, CDR1 MNHNY and CDR2 SVGAGI (reference sequence). There are 12 residues in the CDR3. The germline V and J ends were trimmed by 4 bases and 2 bases, with 5 bases remaining between them. The CDR3 DNA sequence: TGTGCCAGCAGTTGGTTAAACACTGAAGCTTTCTTT. It yields the protein CASSWLNTEAFF.

The chain is built from TRBV11-2 and TRBJ1-1; D might be TRBD1 (6 bases). CDR3 size: 17 residues. CDR1 is SGHAT, CDR2 FQNNGV, per germline. Trimming cost V 1 base and J 7 bases, with 22 bases left between them. The CDR3 loop is CASSLGSYTTGNDEAFF. DNA of the CDR3: TGTGCCAGCAGCTTAGGCTCTTATACGACAGGAAATGATGAAGCTTTCTTT.

The chain joins TRBV10-3 to TRBJ1-5; the D is unclear. The V end was cut by 0 bases, the J end by 8 bases, with 5 bases between. The length of the CDR3 is 12 residues. Looked up from germline, CDR1 is ENHRY and CDR2 is SYGVKD. DNA for the CDR3: TGTGCCATCAGTGAGTCTGGAGAGCCCCAGCATTTT. This gives the protein CAISESGEPQHF.

The genes are TRBV19 and TRBJ2-5; 12 bases fit TRBD2. The germline CDR1 and CDR2 sequences are LNHDA and SQIVND (reference sequence). This CDR3 region has 18 residues. The junction had 13 bases not matched to a gene; V was cut back by 6 bases and J by 2 bases. The CDR3 region has the DNA TGTGCCAGTAGCCGAGGGGCTAGCGGGGGGGCCCATCAAGAGACCCAGTACTTC. Encoded protein: CASSRGASGGAHQETQYF.

The CDR3 protein is CASSVGYRYNEQFF. The CDR3 DNA sequence: TGTGCCAGCAGCGTAGGTTATCGGTACAATGAGCAGTTCTTC. This chain links TRBV9 with TRBJ2-1; D gene uncertain. The germline V gene has CDR1 SGDLS and CDR2 YYNGEE. With 0 bases removed from V and 4 bases from J, the gap between germline ends came to 8 bases. The CDR3 length is 14 residues.

This clone occurred once. The junction and the germline gene differ at one end; a read error may be behind it. The genes are TRBV4-2 and TRBJ2-7, with D maybe TRBD2 (5 bases). The CDR3 extends over 11 amino acids. The germline V gene has CDR1 LGHNA and CDR2 YNFKEQ. The CDR3 nucleotides read TGCGCCAGCACCCCCGGGGACGAGCAGTACTTC. Encoded protein: CASTPGDEQYF.

V gene TRBV2 combines with J gene TRBJ2-7, with 12 bases aligning to TRBD1. Losses at the gene ends were 10 bases for V and 3 bases for J; bases not matched to a gene: 7. This CDR3 has 14 residues. Germline CDR1 SNHLY, CDR2 FYNNEI. The CDR3 region is CATTGTGGFYEQYF. The CDR3 DNA sequence: TGTGCCACCACCGGGACAGGGGGCTTCTACGAGCAGTACTTC.

CDR3 residues: CASSSTSGSAKDTQYF. The CDR3 nucleotides read TGTGCCAGCAGTTCGACTAGCGGGAGTGCGAAAGATACGCAGTATTTT. The chain employs TRBV28 and TRBJ2-3; 12 nucleotides line up with TRBD2. With 4 bases clipped from V and 5 bases from J, the junction kept 7 bases outside the gene matches. There are 16 residues in the CDR3. Germline V gene data show CDR1 as MDHEN and CDR2 as SYDVKM.

The CDR3 coding sequence is TGTGCCAGCAGCCGGGACGGCATTAGCTACACCTTC. This codes for CASSRDGISYTF. V gene TRBV6-2 or TRBV6-3 combines with J gene TRBJ1-2; maybe TRBD1 (5 bases). Germline V gives CDR1 MNHEY, CDR2 SVGEGT. The V gene lost 6 bases and the J gene lost 9 bases, with 14 bases spanning the gap. The CDR3 contains 12 residues.